Sequencing of this TCR beta chain was carried out in a study of cytomegalovirus exposure and HLA in healthy donors. Regarding the study as a whole: Cytomegalovirus status was reportedly diagnosed by the classifier with high specificity and sensitivity. TCR sequences were mostly rare, though some public TCRs occurred in many donors.

Produced via immunoSEQ multiplex PCR; TCRdb's table is partial and in-frame only. The data hold fewer than 150,000 clones, with around nine tenths observed a single time. This clone was seen a handful of times. As yet, its antigen is unknown. With V trimmed by 5 bases and J by 5 bases, 8 bases remained unmatched. Germline V CDR1 and CDR2: PRHDT, FYEKMQ (reference sequence). CDR3 length equals 15 residues. The sample taken for sequencing was PBMCs. This chain joins TRBV13 and TRBJ2-1, with 8 bases matching TRBD2. The receptor was derived from a man aged 18 to 35 in good health and CMV-seropositive. CDR3 nucleotide sequence: TGTGCCAGCAGCCTCCGGGGGGGTCGGGACAATGAGCAGTTCTTC. Its translation: CASSLRGGRDNEQFF.